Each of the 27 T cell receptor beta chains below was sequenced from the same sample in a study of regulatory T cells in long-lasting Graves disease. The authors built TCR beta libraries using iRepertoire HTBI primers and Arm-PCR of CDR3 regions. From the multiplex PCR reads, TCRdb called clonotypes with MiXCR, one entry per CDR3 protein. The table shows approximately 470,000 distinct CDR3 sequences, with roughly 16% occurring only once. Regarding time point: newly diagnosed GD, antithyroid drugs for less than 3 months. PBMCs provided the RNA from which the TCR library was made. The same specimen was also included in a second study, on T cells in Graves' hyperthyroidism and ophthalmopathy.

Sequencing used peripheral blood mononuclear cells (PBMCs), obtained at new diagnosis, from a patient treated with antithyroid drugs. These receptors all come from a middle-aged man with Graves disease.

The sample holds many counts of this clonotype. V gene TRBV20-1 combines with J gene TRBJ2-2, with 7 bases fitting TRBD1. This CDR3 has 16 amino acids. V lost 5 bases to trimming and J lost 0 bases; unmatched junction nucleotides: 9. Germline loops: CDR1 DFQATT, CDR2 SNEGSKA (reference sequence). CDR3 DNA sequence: TGCAGTGCTGCGAGCAACACAGGGGCGAACACCGGGGAGCTGTTTTTT. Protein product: CSAASNTGANTGELFF.

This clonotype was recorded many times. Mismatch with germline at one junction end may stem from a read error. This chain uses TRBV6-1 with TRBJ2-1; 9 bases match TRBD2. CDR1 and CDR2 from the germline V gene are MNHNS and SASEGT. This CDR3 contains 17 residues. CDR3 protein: CASSESVAGVVGNEQFF. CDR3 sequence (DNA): TGCGCCAGCAGTGAGTCGGTAGCGGGAGTAGTTGGGAATGAGCAGTTCTTC.

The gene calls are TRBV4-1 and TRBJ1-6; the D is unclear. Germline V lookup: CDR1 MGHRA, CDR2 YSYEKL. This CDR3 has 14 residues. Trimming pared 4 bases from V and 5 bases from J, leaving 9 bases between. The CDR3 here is CASSPVQDNSPLHF. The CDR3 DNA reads TGCGCCAGCAGCCCGGTCCAAGATAATTCACCCCTCCACTTT.

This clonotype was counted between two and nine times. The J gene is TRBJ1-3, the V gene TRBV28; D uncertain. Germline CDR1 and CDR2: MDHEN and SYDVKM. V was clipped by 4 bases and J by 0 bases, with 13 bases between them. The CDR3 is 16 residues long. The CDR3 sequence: CASSSYARSSGNTIYF. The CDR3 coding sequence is TGTGCCAGCAGTTCGTACGCGAGAAGCTCTGGAAACACCATATATTTT.

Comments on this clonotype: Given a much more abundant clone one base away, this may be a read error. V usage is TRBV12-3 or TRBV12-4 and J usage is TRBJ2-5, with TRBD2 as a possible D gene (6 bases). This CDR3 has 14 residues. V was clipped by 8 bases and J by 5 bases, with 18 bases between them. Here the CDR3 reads CASAGPAGLETQYF. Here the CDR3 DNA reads TGTGCCAGCGCGGGACCAGCGGGTCTTGAGACCCAGTACTTC.

CDR3 protein: CASSFLDGNGYTF. The CDR3 DNA reads TGTGCCAGCAGCTTCCTCGACGGAAATGGCTACACCTTC. The rearrangement uses TRBV7-9 and TRBJ1-2; no firm D call. This CDR3 has 13 amino acids. Per germline, CDR1 SEHNR and CDR2 FQNEAQ (reference sequence). The V end was cut by 3 bases, the J end by 6 bases, with 11 bases between.

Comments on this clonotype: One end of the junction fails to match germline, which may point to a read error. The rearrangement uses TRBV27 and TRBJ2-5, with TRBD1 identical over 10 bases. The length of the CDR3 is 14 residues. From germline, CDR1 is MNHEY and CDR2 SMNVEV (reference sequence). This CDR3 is CASSSQGRDRGTCF. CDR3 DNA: TGTGCCAGCAGTTCGCAGGGAAGGGACAGGGGAACATGCTTC.

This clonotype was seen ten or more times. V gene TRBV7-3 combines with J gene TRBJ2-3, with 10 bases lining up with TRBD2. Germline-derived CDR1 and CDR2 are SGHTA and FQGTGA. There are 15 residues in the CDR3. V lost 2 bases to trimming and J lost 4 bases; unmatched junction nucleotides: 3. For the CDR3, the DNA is TGTGCCAGCAGCTTACGAGCGGGAGGGCCAGATACGCAGTATTTT. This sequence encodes CASSLRAGGPDTQYF.

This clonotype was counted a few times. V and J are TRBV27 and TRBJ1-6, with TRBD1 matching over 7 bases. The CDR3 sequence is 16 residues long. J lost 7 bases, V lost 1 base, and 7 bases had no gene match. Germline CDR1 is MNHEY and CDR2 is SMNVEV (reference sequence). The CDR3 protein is CASSLFLDRANSPLHF. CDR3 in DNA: TGTGCCAGCAGTTTATTCCTTGACAGGGCCAATTCACCCCTCCACTTT.

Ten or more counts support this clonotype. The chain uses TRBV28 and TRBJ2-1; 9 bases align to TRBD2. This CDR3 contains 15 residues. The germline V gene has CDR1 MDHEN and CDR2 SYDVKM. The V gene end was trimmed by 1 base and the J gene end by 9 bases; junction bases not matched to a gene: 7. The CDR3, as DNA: TGTGCCAGCAGTTTATCGGCGGGAGGGCCTACTGAGCAGTTCTTC. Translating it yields CASSLSAGGPTEQFF. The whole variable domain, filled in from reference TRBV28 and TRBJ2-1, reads DVKVTQSSRYLVKRTGEKVFLECVQDMDHENMFWYRQDPGLGLRLIYFSYDVKMKEKGDIPEGYSVSREKKERFSLILESASTNQTSMYLCASSLSAGGPTEQFFGPGTRLTVL.

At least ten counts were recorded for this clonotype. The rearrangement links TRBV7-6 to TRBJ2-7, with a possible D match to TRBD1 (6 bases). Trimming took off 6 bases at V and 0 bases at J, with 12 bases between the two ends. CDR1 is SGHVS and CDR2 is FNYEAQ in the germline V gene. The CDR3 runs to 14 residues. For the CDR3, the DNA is TGTGCCAGCAGGCGGACAGAGTCCTCCTACGAGCAGTACTTC. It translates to CASRRTESSYEQYF.

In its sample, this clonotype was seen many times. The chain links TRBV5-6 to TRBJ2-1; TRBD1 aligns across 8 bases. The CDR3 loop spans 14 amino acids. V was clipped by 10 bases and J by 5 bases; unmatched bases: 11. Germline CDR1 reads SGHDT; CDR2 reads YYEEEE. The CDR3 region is CASRATGEDNEQFF. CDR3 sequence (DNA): TGTGCCTCGAGGGCGACAGGGGAGGACAATGAGCAGTTCTTC.

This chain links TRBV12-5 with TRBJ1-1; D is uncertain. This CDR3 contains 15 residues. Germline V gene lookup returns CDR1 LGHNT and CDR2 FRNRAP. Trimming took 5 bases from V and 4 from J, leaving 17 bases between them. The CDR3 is CASGPRGPFGTEAFF. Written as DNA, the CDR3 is TGTGCTAGTGGTCCCAGAGGGCCATTTGGCACTGAAGCTTTCTTT.

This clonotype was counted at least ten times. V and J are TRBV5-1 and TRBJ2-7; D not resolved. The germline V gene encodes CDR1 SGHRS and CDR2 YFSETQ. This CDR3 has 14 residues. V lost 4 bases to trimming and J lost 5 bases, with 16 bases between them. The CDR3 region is CASSRFVGWDEQYF. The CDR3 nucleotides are TGCGCCAGCAGCAGGTTTGTAGGGTGGGACGAGCAGTACTTC.

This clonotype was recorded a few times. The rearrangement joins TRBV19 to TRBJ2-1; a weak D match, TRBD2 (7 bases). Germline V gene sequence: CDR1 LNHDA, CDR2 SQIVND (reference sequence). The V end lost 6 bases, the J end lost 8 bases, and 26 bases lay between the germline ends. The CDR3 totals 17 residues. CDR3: CASSSLRGGTPTDEQFF. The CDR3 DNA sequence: TGTGCCAGTAGCAGCCTCAGGGGAGGGACTCCGACAGATGAGCAGTTCTTC.

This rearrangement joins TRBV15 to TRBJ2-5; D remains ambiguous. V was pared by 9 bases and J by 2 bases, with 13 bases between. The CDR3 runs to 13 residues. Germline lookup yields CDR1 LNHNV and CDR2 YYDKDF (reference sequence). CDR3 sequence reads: CATCPRLQETQYF. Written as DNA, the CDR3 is TGTGCCACTTGTCCGAGGCTTCAAGAGACCCAGTACTTC.

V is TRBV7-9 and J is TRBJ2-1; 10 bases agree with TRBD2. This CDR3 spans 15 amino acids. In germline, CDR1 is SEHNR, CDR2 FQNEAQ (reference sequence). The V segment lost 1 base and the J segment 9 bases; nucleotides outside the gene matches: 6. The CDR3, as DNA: TGTGCCAGCAGCTTAGTAGCGGGAGGACTGCTTGAGCAGTTCTTC. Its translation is CASSLVAGGLLEQFF.

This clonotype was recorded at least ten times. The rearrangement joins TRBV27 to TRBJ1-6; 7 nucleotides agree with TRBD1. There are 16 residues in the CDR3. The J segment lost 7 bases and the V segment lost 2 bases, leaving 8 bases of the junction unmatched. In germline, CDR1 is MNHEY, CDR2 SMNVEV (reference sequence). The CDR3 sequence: CASSLPPGQRNSPLHF. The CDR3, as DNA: TGTGCCAGCAGTTTACCACCGGGACAGAGAAATTCACCCCTCCACTTT.

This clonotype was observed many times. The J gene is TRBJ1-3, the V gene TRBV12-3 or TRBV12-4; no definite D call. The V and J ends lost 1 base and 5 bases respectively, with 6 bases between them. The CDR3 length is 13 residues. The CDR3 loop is CASSLGGRNTIYF. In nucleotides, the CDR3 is TGTGCCAGCAGTTTAGGAGGCAGAAACACCATATATTTT.

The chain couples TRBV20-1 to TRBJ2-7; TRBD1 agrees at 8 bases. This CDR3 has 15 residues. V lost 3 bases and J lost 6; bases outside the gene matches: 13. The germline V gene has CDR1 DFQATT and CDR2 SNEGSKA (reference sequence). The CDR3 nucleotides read TGCAGTGCTAGGGACAGGGTCACTGGAGGACTCGAGCAGTACTTC. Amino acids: CSARDRVTGGLEQYF.

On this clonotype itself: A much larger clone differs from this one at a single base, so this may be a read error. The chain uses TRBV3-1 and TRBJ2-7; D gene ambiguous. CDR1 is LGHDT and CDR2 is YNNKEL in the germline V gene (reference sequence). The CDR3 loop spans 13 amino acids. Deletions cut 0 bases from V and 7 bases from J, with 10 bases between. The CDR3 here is CASSQDRAREQYF. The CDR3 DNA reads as TGTGCCAGCAGCCAAGATAGGGCCCGGGAGCAGTACTTC.

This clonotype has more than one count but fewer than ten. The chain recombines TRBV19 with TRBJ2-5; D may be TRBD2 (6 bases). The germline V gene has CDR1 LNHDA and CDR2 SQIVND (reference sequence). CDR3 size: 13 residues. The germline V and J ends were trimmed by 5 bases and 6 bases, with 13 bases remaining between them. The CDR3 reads CASSDGSWKTQYF. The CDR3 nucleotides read TGTGCCAGTAGTGACGGGAGTTGGAAGACCCAGTACTTC.

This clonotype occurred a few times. The CDR3 bases are TGTGCCAGCAGCCCTCATAGCGGGGAGCAGTTCTTC. Translated: CASSPHSGEQFF. This sequence joins TRBV5-5 and TRBJ2-1; TRBD2 matches at 7 bases. Trimming took 4 bases from V and 10 from J; bases not matched to a gene: 5. The CDR3 spans 12 residues. The germline V gene has CDR1 SGHKS and CDR2 YYEKEE (reference sequence).

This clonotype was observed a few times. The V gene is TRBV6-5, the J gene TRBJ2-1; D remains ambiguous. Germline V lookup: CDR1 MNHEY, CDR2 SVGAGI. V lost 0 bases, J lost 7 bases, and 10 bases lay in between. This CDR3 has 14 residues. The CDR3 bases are TGTGCCAGCAGTTACTCACGGGCTGGGAATGAGCAGTTCTTC. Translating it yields CASSYSRAGNEQFF.

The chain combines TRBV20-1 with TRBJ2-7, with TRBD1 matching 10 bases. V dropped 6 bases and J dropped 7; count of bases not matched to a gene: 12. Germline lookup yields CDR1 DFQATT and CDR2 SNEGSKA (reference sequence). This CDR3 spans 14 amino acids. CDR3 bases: TGCAGTGCCCCTAGGGACAGGGGACGTGGAGAGCAGTACTTC. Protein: CSAPRDRGRGEQYF.

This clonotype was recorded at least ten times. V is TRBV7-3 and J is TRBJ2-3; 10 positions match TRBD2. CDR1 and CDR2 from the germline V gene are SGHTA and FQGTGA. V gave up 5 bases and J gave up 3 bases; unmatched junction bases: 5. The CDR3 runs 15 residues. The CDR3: CASSPSGGWTDTQYF. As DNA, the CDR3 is TGTGCCAGCAGCCCTAGCGGGGGTTGGACAGATACGCAGTATTTT.

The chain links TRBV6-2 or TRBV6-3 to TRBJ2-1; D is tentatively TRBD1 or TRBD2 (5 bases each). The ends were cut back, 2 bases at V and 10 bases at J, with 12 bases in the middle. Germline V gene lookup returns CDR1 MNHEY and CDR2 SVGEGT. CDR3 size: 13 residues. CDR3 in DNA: TGTGCCAGCAGTTACGAGGGGAAGCGGGAGCAGTTCTTC. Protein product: CASSYEGKREQFF.